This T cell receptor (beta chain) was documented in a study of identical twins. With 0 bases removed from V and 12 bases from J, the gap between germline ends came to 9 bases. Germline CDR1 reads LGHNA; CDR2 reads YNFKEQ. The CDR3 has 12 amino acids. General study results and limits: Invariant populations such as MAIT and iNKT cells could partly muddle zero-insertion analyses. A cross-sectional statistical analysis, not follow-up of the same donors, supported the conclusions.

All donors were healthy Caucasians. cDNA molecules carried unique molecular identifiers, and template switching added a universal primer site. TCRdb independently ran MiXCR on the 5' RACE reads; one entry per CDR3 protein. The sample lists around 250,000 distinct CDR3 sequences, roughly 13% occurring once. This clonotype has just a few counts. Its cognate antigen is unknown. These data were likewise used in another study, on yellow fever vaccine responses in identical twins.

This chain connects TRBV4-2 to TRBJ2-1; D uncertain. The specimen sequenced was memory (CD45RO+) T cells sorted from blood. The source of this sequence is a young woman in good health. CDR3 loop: CASSQDLGLQFF. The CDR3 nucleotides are TGTGCCAGCAGCCAAGATTTAGGGTTGCAGTTCTTC.